The entry that follows covers one TCR beta chain sequence. What it binds is unknown. Only in-frame clones appear in the TCRdb table, and some are missing; sequencing was by immunoSEQ multiplex PCR. Of 50,000 or so clones listed, around 86% are singletons. The sample comes from a study of OX40 agonist ivuxolimab in advanced cancers. Background on the study: Patients were dosed intravenously with ivuxolimab at 0.01 to 10 mg/kg every 2 weeks. The dose-escalation cohort was around 83% male, with a mean age of around 60 years, ranging about 20 to 85. Study-wide results and limits: Patients with a partial response at 0.1-3.0 mg/kg had among the lowest clonal expansion. Antigen specificity of clonally expanded peripheral T cells was not established.

This CDR3 region has 14 residues. The germline V gene has CDR1 SGHTA and CDR2 FQGNSA. The V end lost 6 bases, the J end lost 4 bases, and 15 bases lay between the germline ends. The receptor was derived from an adult with an advanced solid tumor such as melanoma, head and neck, liver or kidney cancer. The J gene is TRBJ1-2, the V gene TRBV7-2, with a tentative D call TRBD1 (5 bases). The sequencing used CD4+ or CD8+ T cells sorted from blood, collected in a trial of the OX40 agonist ivuxolimab. The CDR3 reads CASRDGARLYGYTF. CDR3 DNA sequence: TGTGCCAGCAGGGACGGGGCACGACTCTATGGCTACACCTTC.